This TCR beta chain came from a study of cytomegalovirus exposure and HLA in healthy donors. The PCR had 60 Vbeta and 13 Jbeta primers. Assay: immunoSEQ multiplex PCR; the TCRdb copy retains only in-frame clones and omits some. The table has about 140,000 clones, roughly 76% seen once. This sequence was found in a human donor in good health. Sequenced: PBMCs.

CDR3 sequence reads: CASSLDSGRYGELFF. Here the CDR3 DNA reads TGCGCCAGCAGCTTGGATAGCGGGCGGTACGGGGAGCTGTTTTTT. The chain uses TRBV5-1 and TRBJ2-2; TRBD2 agrees at 7 bases. The germline V gene encodes CDR1 SGHRS and CDR2 YFSETQ. The CDR3 covers 15 residues. Trimming removed 0 bases from V and 7 bases from J; junction bases left unmatched: 6. The whole variable domain, filled in from reference TRBV5-1 and TRBJ2-2, reads KAGVTQTPRYLIKTRGQQVTLSCSPISGHRSVSWYQQTPGQGLQFLFEYFSETQRNKGNFPGRFSGRQFSNSRSEMNVSTLELGDSALYLCASSLDSGRYGELFFGEGSRLTVL.